This T cell receptor (delta chain) was observed in a study of gamma-delta chains in newborns, infants, children. Whole-study context: Polyclonal expansion of innate γδ T cells after birth follows microbial exposure.

On this clone itself: The same CDR3 arises from other DNA sequences in this sample as well.

Trimming removed 3 bases from V and 0 bases from J; junction bases left unmatched: 6. CDR1 is GEAIGNYY and CDR2 is EKD in the germline V gene. CDR3 length: 17 residues. TCRdb re-processed the reads via CATT. The profile covers 8,000 or so delta-chain clones, with about 3.2% appearing a single time and over 15% taken by the ten largest. This sequence originates from a child who was a newborn, infant or young child, either healthy, febrile or measles-vaccinated (not recorded which). Sequenced: blood. V and J are TRDV2 and TRDJ2; 10 bases align to TRDD3. The CDR3 bases are TGTGCCTGTGACCCCTGGGGGATAAGCTCTTTGACAGCACAACTCTTCTTT. Amino acids: CACDPWGISSLTAQLFF.